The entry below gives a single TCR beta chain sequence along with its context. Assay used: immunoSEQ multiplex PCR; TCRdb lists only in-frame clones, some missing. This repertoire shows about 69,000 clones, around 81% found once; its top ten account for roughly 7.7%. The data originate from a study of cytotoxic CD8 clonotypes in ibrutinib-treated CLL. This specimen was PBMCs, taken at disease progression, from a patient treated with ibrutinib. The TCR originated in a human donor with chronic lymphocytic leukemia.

The DNA of the CDR3 is TGTGCCTGGAGTGTACAAACTAATTCACCCCTCCACTTT. Translating it yields CAWSVQTNSPLHF. The chain carries TRBV30 and TRBJ1-6, with D unclear. The CDR3 runs 13 residues. The ends were cut back, 0 bases at V and 6 bases at J, with 6 bases in the middle. Germline V gene lookup returns CDR1 GTSNPN and CDR2 SVGIG (reference sequence).